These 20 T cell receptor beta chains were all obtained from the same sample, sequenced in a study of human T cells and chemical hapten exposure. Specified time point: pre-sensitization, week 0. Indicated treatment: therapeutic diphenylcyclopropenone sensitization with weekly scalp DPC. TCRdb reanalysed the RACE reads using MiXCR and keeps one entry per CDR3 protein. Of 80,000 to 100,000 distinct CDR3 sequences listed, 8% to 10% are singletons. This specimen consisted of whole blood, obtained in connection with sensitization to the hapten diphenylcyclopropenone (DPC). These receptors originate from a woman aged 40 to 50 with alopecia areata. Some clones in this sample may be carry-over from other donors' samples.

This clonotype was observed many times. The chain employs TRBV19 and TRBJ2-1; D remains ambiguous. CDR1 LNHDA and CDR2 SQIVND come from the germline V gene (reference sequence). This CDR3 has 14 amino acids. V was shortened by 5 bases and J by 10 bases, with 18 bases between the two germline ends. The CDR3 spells CASSPGHSPREQFF. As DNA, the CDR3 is TGTGCCAGTAGTCCAGGCCACAGCCCTAGGGAGCAGTTCTTC.

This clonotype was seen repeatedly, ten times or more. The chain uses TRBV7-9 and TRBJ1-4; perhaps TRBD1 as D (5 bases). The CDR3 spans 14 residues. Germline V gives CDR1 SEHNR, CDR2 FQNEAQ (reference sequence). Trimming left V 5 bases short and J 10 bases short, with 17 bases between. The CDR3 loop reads CASSLGQLGGKLFF. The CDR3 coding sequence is TGTGCCAGCAGCCTCGGACAACTAGGAGGAAAACTGTTTTTT. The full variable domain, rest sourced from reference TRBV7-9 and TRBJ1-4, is DTGVSQNPRHKITKRGQNVTFRCDPISEHNRLYWYRQTLGQGPEFLTYFQNEAQLEKSRLLSDRFSAERPKGSFSTLEIQRTEQGDSAMYLCASSLGQLGGKLFFGSGTQLSVL.

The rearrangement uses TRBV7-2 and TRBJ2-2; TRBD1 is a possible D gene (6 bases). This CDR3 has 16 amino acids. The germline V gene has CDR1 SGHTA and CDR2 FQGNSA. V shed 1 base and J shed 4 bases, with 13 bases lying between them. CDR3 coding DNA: TGTGCCAGCAGCTTAGGGTATAGGACAGCCACCGGGGAGCTGTTTTTT. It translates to CASSLGYRTATGELFF.

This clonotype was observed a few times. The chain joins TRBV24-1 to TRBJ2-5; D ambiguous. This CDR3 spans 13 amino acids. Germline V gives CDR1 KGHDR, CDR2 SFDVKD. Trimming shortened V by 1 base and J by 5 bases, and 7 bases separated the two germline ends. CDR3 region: CATSDLDFETQYF. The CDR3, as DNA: TGTGCCACCAGTGATTTAGACTTCGAGACCCAGTACTTC.

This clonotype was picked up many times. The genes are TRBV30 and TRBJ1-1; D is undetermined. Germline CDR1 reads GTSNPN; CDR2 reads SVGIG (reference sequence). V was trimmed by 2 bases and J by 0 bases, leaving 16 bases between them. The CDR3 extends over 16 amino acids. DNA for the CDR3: TGTGCCTGGAGTAACGACATTCCAAGCATGAACACTGAAGCTTTCTTT. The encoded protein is CAWSNDIPSMNTEAFF.

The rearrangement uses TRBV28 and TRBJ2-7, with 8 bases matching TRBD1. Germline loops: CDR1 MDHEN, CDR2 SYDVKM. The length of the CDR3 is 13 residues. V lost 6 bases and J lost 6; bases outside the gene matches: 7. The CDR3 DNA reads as TGTGCCAGCAGGCCCTGGACAGGGAGCGAGCAGTACTTC. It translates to CASRPWTGSEQYF.

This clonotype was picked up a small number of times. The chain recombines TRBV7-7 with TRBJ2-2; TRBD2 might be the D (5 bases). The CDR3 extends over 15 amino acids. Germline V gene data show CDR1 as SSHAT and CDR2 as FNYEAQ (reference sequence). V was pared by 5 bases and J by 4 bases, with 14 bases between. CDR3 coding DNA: TGTGCCAGCAGCACCCGACTAAGCTCCACCGGGGAGCTGTTTTTT. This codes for CASSTRLSSTGELFF. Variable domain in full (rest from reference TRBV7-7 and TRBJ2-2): GAGVSQSPRYKVTKRGQDVTLRCDPISSHATLYWYQQALGQGPEFLTYFNYEAQPDKSGLPSDRFSAERPEGSISTLTIQRTEQRDSAMYRCASSTRLSSTGELFFGEGSRLTVL.

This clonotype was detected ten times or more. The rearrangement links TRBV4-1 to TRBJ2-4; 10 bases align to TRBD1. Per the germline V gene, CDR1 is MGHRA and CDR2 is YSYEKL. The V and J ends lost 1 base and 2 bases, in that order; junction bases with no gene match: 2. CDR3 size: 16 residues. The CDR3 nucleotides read TGCGCCAGCAGCCAAGGACAGGGGGCGACCAAAAACATTCAGTACTTC. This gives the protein CASSQGQGATKNIQYF.

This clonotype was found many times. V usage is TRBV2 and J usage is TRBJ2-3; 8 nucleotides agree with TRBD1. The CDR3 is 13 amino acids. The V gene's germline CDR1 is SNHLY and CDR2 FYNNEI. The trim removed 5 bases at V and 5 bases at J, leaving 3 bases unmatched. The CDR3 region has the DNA TGTGCCAGCAGTAAGGACAGGGAAGATACGCAGTATTTT. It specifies CASSKDREDTQYF.

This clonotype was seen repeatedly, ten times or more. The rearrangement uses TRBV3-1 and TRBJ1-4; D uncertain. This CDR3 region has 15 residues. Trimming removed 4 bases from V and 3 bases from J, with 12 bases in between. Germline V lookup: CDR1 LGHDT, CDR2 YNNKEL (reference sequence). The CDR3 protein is CASSPRTVANEKLFF. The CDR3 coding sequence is TGTGCCAGCAGCCCCAGGACGGTGGCTAATGAAAAACTGTTTTTT.

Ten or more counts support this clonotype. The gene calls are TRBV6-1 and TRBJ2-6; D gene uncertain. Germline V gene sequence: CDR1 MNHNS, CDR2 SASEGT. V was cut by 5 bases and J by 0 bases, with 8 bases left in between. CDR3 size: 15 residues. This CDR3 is CASSLGFSGANVLTF. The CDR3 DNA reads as TGTGCCAGCAGTCTGGGATTCTCTGGGGCCAACGTCCTGACTTTC.

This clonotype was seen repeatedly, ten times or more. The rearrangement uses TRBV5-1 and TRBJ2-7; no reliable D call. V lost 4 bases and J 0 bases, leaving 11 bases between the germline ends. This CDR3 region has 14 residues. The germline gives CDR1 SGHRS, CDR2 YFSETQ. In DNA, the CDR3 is TGCGCCAGCAGCCAAGACACGGACTCCTACGAGCAGTACTTC. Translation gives CASSQDTDSYEQYF.

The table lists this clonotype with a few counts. The CDR3 loop reads CASSQAGRPYEQYF. The CDR3 DNA reads as TGCGCCAGCAGCCAAGCAGGGAGGCCCTACGAGCAGTACTTC. The gene calls are TRBV4-1 and TRBJ2-7; perhaps TRBD2 as D (6 bases). This CDR3 spans 14 amino acids. The germline V gene encodes CDR1 MGHRA and CDR2 YSYEKL. The ends were cut back, 1 base at V and 2 bases at J, with 9 bases in the middle.

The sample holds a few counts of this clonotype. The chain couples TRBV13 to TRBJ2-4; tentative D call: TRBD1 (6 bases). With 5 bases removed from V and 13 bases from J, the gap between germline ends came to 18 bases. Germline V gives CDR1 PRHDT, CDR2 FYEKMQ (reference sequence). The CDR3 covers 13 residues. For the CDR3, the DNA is TGTGCCAGCAGCCTCCGACAGGAATATCTCCAGTACTTC. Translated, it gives CASSLRQEYLQYF.

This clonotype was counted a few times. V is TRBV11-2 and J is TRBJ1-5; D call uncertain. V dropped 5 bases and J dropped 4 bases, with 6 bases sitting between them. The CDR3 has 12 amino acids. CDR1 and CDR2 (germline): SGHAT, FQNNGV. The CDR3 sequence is CASSASNQPQHF. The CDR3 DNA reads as TGTGCCAGCAGCGCGTCAAATCAGCCCCAGCATTTT. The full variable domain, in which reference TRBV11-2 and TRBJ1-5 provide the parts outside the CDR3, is EAGVAQSPRYKIIEKRQSVAFWCNPISGHATLYWYQQILGQGPKLLIQFQNNGVVDDSQLPKDRFSAERLKGVDSTLKIQPAKLEDSAVYLCASSASNQPQHFGDGTRLSIL.

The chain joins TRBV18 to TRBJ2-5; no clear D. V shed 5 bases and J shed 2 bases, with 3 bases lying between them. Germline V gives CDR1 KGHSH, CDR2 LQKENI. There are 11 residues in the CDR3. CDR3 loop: CASSAQETQYF. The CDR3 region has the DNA TGTGCCAGCTCAGCTCAAGAGACCCAGTACTTC.

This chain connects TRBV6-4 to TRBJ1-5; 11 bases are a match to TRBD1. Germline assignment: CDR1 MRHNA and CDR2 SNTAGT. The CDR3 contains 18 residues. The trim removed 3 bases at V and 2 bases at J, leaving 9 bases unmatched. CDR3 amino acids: CASSDRRDRGTCNQPQHF. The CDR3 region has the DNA TGTGCCAGCAGTGATCGGCGGGACAGGGGGACGTGCAATCAGCCCCAGCATTTT.

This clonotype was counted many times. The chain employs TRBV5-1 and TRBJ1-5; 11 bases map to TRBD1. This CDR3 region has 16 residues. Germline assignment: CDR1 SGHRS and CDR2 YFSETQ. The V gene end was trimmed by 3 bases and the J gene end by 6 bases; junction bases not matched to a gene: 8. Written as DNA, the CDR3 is TGCGCCAGCAGCTCCGGGACAGGGGGTTTGAGTCAGCCCCAGCATTTT. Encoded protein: CASSSGTGGLSQPQHF.

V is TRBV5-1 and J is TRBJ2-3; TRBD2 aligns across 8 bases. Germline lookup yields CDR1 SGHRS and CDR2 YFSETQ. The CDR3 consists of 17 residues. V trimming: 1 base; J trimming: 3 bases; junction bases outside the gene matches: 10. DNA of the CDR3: TGCGCCAGCAGCTTGAGAGGCCTAGCGGGTACTACAGATACGCAGTATTTT. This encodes CASSLRGLAGTTDTQYF.

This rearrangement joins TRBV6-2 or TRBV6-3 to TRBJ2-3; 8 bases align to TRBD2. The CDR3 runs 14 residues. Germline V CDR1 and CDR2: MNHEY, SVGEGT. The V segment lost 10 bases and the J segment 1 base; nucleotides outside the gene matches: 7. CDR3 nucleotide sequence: TGTGCCACTCGGGGGACTAGGGGCACAGATACGCAGTATTTT. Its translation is CATRGTRGTDTQYF.